In this sample, the clone carrying this T cell receptor (beta chain) turned up once. Its specificity is unknown. The data belong to a study of a mutant IDH1 vaccine in newly diagnosed glioma. Profiled with immunoSEQ multiplex PCR; TCRdb holds only in-frame clones, not every one. The table shows fewer than 85,000 clones, with 86% occurring only once. Time point in this sample: baseline, week 1 (first vaccination visit). The treatment is: pre-vaccination baseline after standard-of-care therapy. Points from the study as a whole: Vaccination elicited immune responses in roughly 92% of patients.

Per the germline V gene, CDR1 is SGHVS and CDR2 is FQNEAQ. V was cut by 5 bases and J by 2 bases, with 9 bases left in between. The CDR3 length is 14 residues. The receptor's source is a man under 40 with glioma. The source was PBMCs, collected from a glioma patient treated with radiotherapy, temozolomide or both. This rearrangement joins TRBV7-8 to TRBJ2-2, with D maybe TRBD1 (6 bases). The CDR3 nucleotides read TGTGCCAGCAGCCCGGACAGAAACACCGGGGAGCTGTTTTTT. Protein product: CASSPDRNTGELFF. The variable domain in full, completed from reference TRBV7-8 and TRBJ2-2, reads GAGVSQSPRYKVAKRGQDVALRCDPISGHVSLFWYQQALGQGPEFLTYFQNEAQLDKSGLPSDRFFAERPEGSVSTLKIQRTQQEDSAVYLCASSPDRNTGELFFGEGSRLTVL.